This TCR beta chain was recovered during a study of blood T cell repertoires in COVID-19. Background on the study: Sites in the United States, Italy and Spain provided acute and convalescent COVID-19 samples. T cells, B-cell-depleted T cells, or PBMCs provided the cDNA or gDNA that served as material.

The repertoire was sequenced with immunoSEQ multiplex PCR; TCRdb's copy has only in-frame clones and lacks some. Counted here are over 130,000 clones, over 70% occurring once; the ten biggest clones make up over 9.5%. This CDR3 is built from 15 residues. V shed 1 base and J shed 0 bases, with 7 bases lying between them. Germline loops: CDR1 SGHAT, CDR2 FQNNGV. The specimen was peripheral blood. The chain couples TRBV11-2 to TRBJ1-5; D is unresolved. This TCR was recovered from a man in his sixties with active or convalescent COVID-19. CDR3 bases: TGTGCCAGCAGCTTAGGCGTCGGTAGCAATCAGCCCCAGCATTTT. As protein: CASSLGVGSNQPQHF.